The clone carrying this T cell receptor beta chain was picked up many times. Its target is not known. RNA fractions of 10%, 30% or 50% and roughly 19,000 to 1,100,000 sorted cells were the source of naive CD8 libraries. Naive CD8 T cell sorting was performed on the CD8+CD4-CCR7+CD45RA+ phenotype. Preparation of the bulk TCR libraries relied on previously described methods and listed TCR primers. MiXCR was run by TCRdb on the PCR reads, yielding one entry per CDR3 protein. The sample gives some 680,000 distinct CDR3 sequences, roughly 25% of which show up once; about 0.8% is in the top ten. The data were obtained in a study of molecular identifiers for immune sequencing clone quantification. This CDR3 spans 12 amino acids. CDR1 DFQATT and CDR2 SNEGSKA come from the germline V gene (reference sequence). V was trimmed by 3 bases and J by 5 bases, leaving 7 bases between them. Study findings and constraints: Barcodes shared by identical TCR molecules could lead to underestimated sizes of highly expanded clones.

Material: naive CD8+ T cells from blood, with Jurkat cell RNA spiked in. Subset indicated: FACS-sorted CD8+CD4-CCR7+CD45RA+ naive T cells. This rearrangement joins TRBV20-1 to TRBJ2-2; no reliable D call. This TCR was recovered from a human donor in good health. Some libraries in this study had Jurkat cell RNA spiked in. CDR3 region: CSASLTTGELFF. The CDR3 DNA is TGCAGTGCTAGTCTGACAACCGGGGAGCTGTTTTTT.